These 3 T cell receptor beta chains were sequenced from one sample in a study of blood T cell repertoires in COVID-19. Produced via immunoSEQ multiplex PCR; TCRdb's table is partial and in-frame only. Here the sample spans some 260,000 clones, nearly 90% being singletons. The specimen sequenced was peripheral blood. These receptors originate from a woman between 40 and 50 years old who had recovered from COVID-19.

The chain recombines TRBV5-1 with TRBJ1-1; 9 nucleotides match TRBD1. The CDR3 is 16 residues long. V dropped 3 bases and J dropped 3; count of bases not matched to a gene: 9. Germline CDR1 reads SGHRS; CDR2 reads YFSETQ. CDR3 sequence reads: CASSSGQGGLYTEAFF. The CDR3 DNA reads as TGCGCCAGCAGCTCGGGACAGGGAGGATTGTACACTGAAGCTTTCTTT. Complete variable domain (other parts from reference TRBV5-1 and TRBJ1-1): KAGVTQTPRYLIKTRGQQVTLSCSPISGHRSVSWYQQTPGQGLQFLFEYFSETQRNKGNFPGRFSGRQFSNSRSEMNVSTLELGDSALYLCASSSGQGGLYTEAFFGQGTRLTVV.

V and J are TRBV5-6 and TRBJ2-1; 11 bases agree with TRBD1. There are 16 residues in the CDR3. V was clipped by 4 bases and J by 6 bases; unmatched bases: 9. CDR1 is SGHDT, CDR2 YYEEEE, per germline. This CDR3 is CASSPERGQGVNEQFF. The CDR3 DNA reads as TGTGCCAGCAGCCCTGAGCGGGGACAGGGGGTCAATGAGCAGTTCTTC.

The chain combines TRBV9 with TRBJ2-7; D remains ambiguous. Germline V gene data show CDR1 as SGDLS and CDR2 as YYNGEE. The V gene lost 0 bases and the J gene lost 1 base, with 11 bases spanning the gap. The CDR3 runs 15 residues. CDR3: CASSVGLDFSYEQYF. CDR3 bases: TGTGCCAGCAGCGTAGGTCTAGACTTTTCCTACGAGCAGTACTTC.